The next 9 T cell receptor beta chains were all read from a single sample in a study of shared clonotypes between healthy human individuals. Sequencing used immunoSEQ multiplex PCR; TCRdb keeps in-frame clones, though not all of them. The profile shows under 850,000 clones, 72% of them singletons. The material sequenced was memory CD4+ T cells sorted from blood. Sample subset: CD45RA-negative fraction. The receptors derive from a woman in her 30s in good health.

This clone was detected only a few times. This chain joins TRBV10-3 and TRBJ1-3; tentative D call: TRBD1 (6 bases). Deletions cut 6 bases from V and 4 bases from J, with 13 bases between. The CDR3 totals 14 residues. CDR1 ENHRY and CDR2 SYGVKD come from the germline V gene. DNA of the CDR3: TGTGCCATCAGCCCGGGGGCCCTCGGAAACACCATATATTTT. It yields the protein CAISPGALGNTIYF.

V and J are TRBV11-2 and TRBJ2-1, with D possibly matching TRBD2 (6 bases). Germline-derived CDR1 and CDR2 are SGHAT and FQNNGV. V was clipped by 0 bases and J by 5 bases, with 17 bases between them. CDR3 length: 17 residues. CDR3 region: CASSLDRPQRVNNEQFF. The CDR3 nucleotides read TGTGCCAGCAGCTTAGATCGCCCCCAGCGGGTAAACAATGAGCAGTTCTTC.

CDR3 bases: TGTGCCAGCAGCTTGGACGGGAACTACGAGCAGTACTTC. Its protein is CASSLDGNYEQYF. The V gene is TRBV7-9, the J gene TRBJ2-7; D might be TRBD2 (5 bases). Trimming cost V 3 bases and J 3 bases, with 9 bases left between them. Germline-derived CDR1 and CDR2 are SEHNR and FQNEAQ (reference sequence). The CDR3 sequence is 13 residues long.

The CDR3 nucleotides read TGTGCCAGCAGTTTCGGGCTGGGAAGAGGCAATCAGCCCCAGCATTTT. Its translation: CASSFGLGRGNQPQHF. This chain connects TRBV28 to TRBJ1-5; D not certain. Germline assignment: CDR1 MDHEN and CDR2 SYDVKM. Trimming left V 3 bases short and J 2 bases short, with 14 bases between. This CDR3 contains 16 residues.

There are many counts of this clone. The CDR3 DNA reads as TGTGCCAGCAGCCAAGATCGCCAGGGCTATTCCTACGAGCAGTACTTC. Amino acid sequence: CASSQDRQGYSYEQYF. This sequence joins TRBV14 and TRBJ2-7; TRBD1 might be the D (5 bases). Deletions cut 0 bases from V and 1 base from J, with 13 bases between. This CDR3 is built from 16 residues. Germline CDR1 and CDR2: SGHDN and FVKESK.

Ten or more counts support this clone. This chain uses TRBV6-5 with TRBJ2-7; D not resolved. Trimming left V 6 bases short and J 5 bases short, with 2 bases between. The germline gives CDR1 MNHEY, CDR2 SVGAGI. The length of the CDR3 is 9 residues. CDR3: CASRDEQYF. The CDR3 DNA reads as TGTGCCAGCAGAGACGAGCAGTACTTC.

This chain uses TRBV28 with TRBJ1-2, with D tentatively TRBD1 (5 bases). V lost 5 bases to trimming and J lost 4 bases, with 11 bases between them. The germline V gene has CDR1 MDHEN and CDR2 SYDVKM. The length of the CDR3 is 13 residues. The CDR3 reads CASSDPGPYGYTF. The CDR3 DNA reads as TGTGCCAGCAGTGATCCAGGGCCCTATGGCTACACCTTC.

The V and J genes are TRBV5-8 and TRBJ2-7; no clear D. Trimming stripped 1 base from V and 2 bases from J, with 10 bases between. The V gene's germline CDR1 is SGHTS and CDR2 YDEGEE. This CDR3 spans 14 amino acids. The CDR3 nucleotides read TGTGCCAGCAGCTTGACCCCGCTTGCCTACGAGCAGTACTTC. As protein: CASSLTPLAYEQYF.

V usage is TRBV27 and J usage is TRBJ2-3; D possibly corresponds to TRBD1 (6 bases). CDR3 length equals 15 residues. The V end lost 2 bases, the J end lost 1 base, and 10 bases lay between the germline ends. Per germline, CDR1 MNHEY and CDR2 SMNVEV (reference sequence). CDR3 DNA: TGTGCCAGCAGTTTAGCCTACAGGGGCACAGATACGCAGTATTTT. Amino acid sequence: CASSLAYRGTDTQYF.